This TCR beta chain derives from a study of T cells in Graves' hyperthyroidism and ophthalmopathy. Amplification targeted TCR beta CDR3 regions from RNA transcripts. In the first-round RT-PCR of the TCR CDR3, the HTBI primer set was used. Via MiXCR, TCRdb re-called the multiplex PCR reads, giving one row per CDR3 protein. This sample has over 500,000 distinct CDR3 sequences, with more than 15% found just once. This CDR3 is 13 amino acids long. The V end was cut by 0 bases, the J end by 2 bases, with 4 bases between. The V gene's germline CDR1 is SGDLS and CDR2 YYNGEE. A note on this clonotype: A far larger clone differs by one base, so this is likely a read error.

What was sequenced was blood. This rearrangement joins TRBV9 to TRBJ2-3; D is undetermined. The receptor was isolated from a woman in her twenties or thirties with Graves' ophthalmopathy. CDR3 nucleotide sequence: TGTGCCAGCAGCGTAGGGGACACAGATACGCAGTATTTT. Protein sequence: CASSVGDTDTQYF.